These T cell receptor beta chains were read from a single sample in a study of a mutant IDH1 vaccine in newly diagnosed glioma. This table comes from immunoSEQ multiplex PCR, and its TCRdb copy is limited to in-frame clones, with some not included. This table holds over 75,000 clones, roughly 75% found once. The sample in question was PBMCs, obtained from a glioma patient treated with radiotherapy, temozolomide or both. The receptors here all came from a man between 35 and 55 years old with glioma. The CDR3 runs from the conserved cysteine through the conserved F or W. Fields, in order: D gene, clone size, V gene, J gene, CDR3 protein, CDR3 DNA. A D gene is named only where the DNA matches it firmly. Some rows mark clone size as missing; the rest say once, few, many or name a class of expanded clone.

D gene: TRBD1
clone size: -
V gene: TRBV4-2
J gene: TRBJ1-1
CDR3 protein: CASSQGPGTGPNTEAFF
CDR3 DNA: TGTGCCAGCAGCCAGGGTCCCGGGACAGGCCCGAACACTGAAGCTTTCTTT

D gene: -
clone size: few
V gene: TRBV6-5
J gene: TRBJ2-3
CDR3 protein: CASSHLEVTDTQYF
CDR3 DNA: TGTGCCAGCAGTCACCTTGAGGTGACAGATACGCAGTATTTT

D gene: -
clone size: -
V gene: TRBV30
J gene: TRBJ2-6
CDR3 protein: CAWAPGANVLTF
CDR3 DNA: TGTGCCTGGGCGCCTGGGGCCAACGTCCTGACTTTC

D gene: -
clone size: -
V gene: TRBV4-1
J gene: TRBJ2-7
CDR3 protein: CASSQVPVSYEQYF
CDR3 DNA: TGCGCCAGCAGCCAAGTGCCGGTCTCTTACGAGCAGTACTTC

D gene: -
clone size: -
V gene: TRBV28
J gene: TRBJ1-5
CDR3 protein: CASSLSLAGNQPQHF
CDR3 DNA: TGTGCCAGCAGTTTGTCCCTCGCTGGGAATCAGCCCCAGCATTTT

D gene: -
clone size: -
V gene: TRBV11-1
J gene: TRBJ2-5
CDR3 protein: CASSSGVREETQYF
CDR3 DNA: TGTGCCAGCAGCTCTGGGGTTAGGGAAGAGACCCAGTACTTC

D gene: -
clone size: -
V gene: TRBV4-2
J gene: TRBJ1-2
CDR3 protein: CASSQEIGNYGYTF
CDR3 DNA: TGTGCCAGCAGCCAAGAAATTGGTAACTATGGCTACACCTTC

D gene: -
clone size: -
V gene: TRBV11-1
J gene: TRBJ2-3
CDR3 protein: CASSYRAESADTQYF
CDR3 DNA: TGTGCCAGCAGCTACCGGGCTGAAAGCGCAGATACGCAGTATTTT

D gene: -
clone size: -
V gene: TRBV7-6
J gene: TRBJ2-7
CDR3 protein: CASSPPTSYEQYF
CDR3 DNA: TGTGCCAGCAGCCCCCCTACCTCCTACGAGCAGTACTTC

D gene: TRBD1
clone size: -
V gene: TRBV7-9
J gene: TRBJ2-1
CDR3 protein: CASSFSGTGGHEQFF
CDR3 DNA: TGTGCCAGCAGCTTCTCCGGGACAGGGGGCCATGAGCAGTTCTTC

D gene: TRBD1
clone size: -
V gene: TRBV19
J gene: TRBJ2-3
CDR3 protein: CASRQQGADTQYF
CDR3 DNA: TGTGCCAGCCGACAGCAGGGGGCGGATACGCAGTATTTT